In this sample, the clone carrying this T cell receptor beta chain turned up once. Its specificity is not known. This sample was taken from a study of cytomegalovirus exposure and HLA in healthy donors. For the study at large: The platform used for the 120 validation repertoires matched that of the roughly 630 first-cohort repertoires, a later analysis reported. Whole-study findings and limits: A later analysis found first-cohort TCR clusters tended to co-occur in the approximately 110 validation repertoires. The classifier reportedly diagnosed cytomegalovirus status with high sensitivity and specificity. In vitro assays verified that three CMV-associated chains recognized CMV antigens specifically.

Measured with immunoSEQ multiplex PCR; TCRdb has only the in-frame clones, and not every one. Seen here are about 83,000 clones, roughly 96% observed once, and the top ten hold under 1.5%. The sequenced material came from PBMCs. The source is a woman between 18 and 30 years old in good health and CMV-seronegative.

In DNA form, the CDR3 reads TGTGCCAGCAGACAACAACGGGGACTCCATGGTTACAATGAGCAGTTCTTC. As protein: CASRQQRGLHGYNEQFF. This sequence joins TRBV28 and TRBJ2-1, with D perhaps matching TRBD2 (6 bases). The germline V gene encodes CDR1 MDHEN and CDR2 SYDVKM. CDR3 length: 17 amino acids. Trimming removed 6 bases at V and 4 bases at J, with 22 bases between.